The T cell receptor (beta chain) under discussion was sequenced for a study of blood T cell repertoires in COVID-19. On the study more broadly: PBMCs, B-cell-depleted T cells, or T cells provided the cDNA or gDNA that made up the material.

The germline V and J ends were trimmed by 4 bases and 1 base, with 16 bases remaining between them. The CDR3 covers 16 residues. Germline V lookup: CDR1 KGHSY, CDR2 FQNENV. Profiled with immunoSEQ multiplex PCR; TCRdb holds only in-frame clones, not every one. Here the sample spans roughly 250,000 clones, roughly 88% being singletons. Sequencing was performed on PBMCs or T cells enriched from blood (not recorded which). The chain has TRBV16 and TRBJ1-2, with a possible D match to TRBD1 (5 bases). The TCR sequence derives from a woman between 25 and 40 years old who had recovered from COVID-19. The chain's CDR3 is CASSLLGRAINYGYTF. The CDR3 DNA is TGTGCCAGCAGCCTTTTGGGCAGGGCCATTAACTATGGCTACACCTTC.